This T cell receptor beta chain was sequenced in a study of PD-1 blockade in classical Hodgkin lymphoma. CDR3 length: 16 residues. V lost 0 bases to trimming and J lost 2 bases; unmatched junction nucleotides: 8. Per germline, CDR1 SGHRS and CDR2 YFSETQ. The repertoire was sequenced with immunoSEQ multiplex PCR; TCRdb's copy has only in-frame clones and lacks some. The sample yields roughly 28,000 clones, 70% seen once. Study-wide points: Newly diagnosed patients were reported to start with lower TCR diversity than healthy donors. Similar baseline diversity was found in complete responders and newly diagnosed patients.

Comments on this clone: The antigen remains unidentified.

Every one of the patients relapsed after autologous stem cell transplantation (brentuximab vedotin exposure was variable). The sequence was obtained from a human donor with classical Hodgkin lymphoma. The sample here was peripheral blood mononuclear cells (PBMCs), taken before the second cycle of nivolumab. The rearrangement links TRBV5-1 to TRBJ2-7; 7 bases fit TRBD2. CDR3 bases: TGCGCCAGCAGCTTGGGCGGGGGAACTTTGACCTACGAGCAGTACTTC. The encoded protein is CASSLGGGTLTYEQYF.